One and the same sample provided the 30 T cell receptor beta chains below, sequenced in a study of T cells after yellow fever vaccination. TCRdb re-called the 5' RACE reads with MiXCR, one entry per CDR3 protein. The table records 300,000 or so distinct CDR3 sequences, approximately 10% of them present only once. Sequenced material: CD4+ T cells sorted from PBMCs, taken 5 days after the yellow fever booster vaccination. The receptors derive from a man aged 18 to 29 who received the YFV17D yellow fever vaccine.

The genes are TRBV29-1 and TRBJ2-4; D remains unclear. This CDR3 region has 14 residues. Germline V lookup: CDR1 SQVTM, CDR2 ANQGSEA. V lost 5 bases to trimming and J lost 0 bases, with 11 bases between them. The CDR3 coding sequence is TGCAGCGTTTCTGACGGGTTAGCCAAAAACATTCAGTACTTC. This gives the protein CSVSDGLAKNIQYF. Full variable domain (remainder filled in from reference TRBV29-1 and TRBJ2-4): SAVISQKPSRDICQRGTSLTIQCQVDSQVTMMFWYRQQPGQSLTLIATANQGSEATYESGFVIDKFPISRPNLTFSTLTVSNMSPEDSSIYLCSVSDGLAKNIQYFGAGTRLSVL.

This clonotype was seen many times. The genes are TRBV6-6 and TRBJ1-5; D is perhaps TRBD1 (6 bases). The CDR3 loop spans 14 amino acids. Germline V gene sequence: CDR1 MNHNY, CDR2 SVGAGI (reference sequence). V was shortened by 0 bases and J by 5 bases, with 8 bases between the two germline ends. CDR3 sequence: CASSYSNRDQPQHF. The CDR3, as DNA: TGTGCCAGCAGTTACTCTAACAGGGATCAGCCCCAGCATTTT.

This clonotype was detected ten times or more. The rearrangement links TRBV5-6 to TRBJ1-2, with D perhaps TRBD1 (5 bases). Germline lookup yields CDR1 SGHDT and CDR2 YYEEEE. The germline V and J ends were trimmed by 4 bases and 0 bases, with 22 bases remaining between them. The length of the CDR3 is 18 residues. The DNA of the CDR3 is TGTGCCAGCAGCCTCCGACCCACCGGGACTGGATCTAACTATGGCTACACCTTC. Encoded protein: CASSLRPTGTGSNYGYTF.

This clonotype appeared many times. This sequence joins TRBV12-3 or TRBV12-4 and TRBJ2-7, with a tentative D call TRBD2 (5 bases). This CDR3 has 14 residues. The ends were cut back, 5 bases at V and 0 bases at J, with 11 bases in the middle. The CDR3 sequence is CASSVDSSSYEQYV. Written as DNA, the CDR3 is TGTGCCAGCAGTGTGGACTCCAGCTCCTACGAGCAGTACGTC.

In its sample, this clonotype was seen many times. The chain couples TRBV7-9 to TRBJ2-3; TRBD2 aligns across 8 bases. V gave up 2 bases and J gave up 4 bases; unmatched junction bases: 5. The CDR3 spans 15 residues. Per the germline V gene, CDR1 is SEHNR and CDR2 is FQNEAQ (reference sequence). CDR3 DNA sequence: TGTGCCAGCAGCTTATCCGGGGGGGGCGCAGATACGCAGTATTTT. Protein sequence: CASSLSGGGADTQYF.

The sample holds a few counts of this clonotype. The chain carries TRBV19 and TRBJ2-3; D remains ambiguous. Trimming shortened V by 2 bases and J by 6 bases, and 12 bases separated the two germline ends. This CDR3 contains 14 residues. The germline gives CDR1 LNHDA, CDR2 SQIVND (reference sequence). Here the CDR3 reads CASSITSVSDTQYF. The CDR3 DNA sequence: TGTGCCAGTAGTATAACTTCGGTTTCCGATACGCAGTATTTT.

This clonotype was counted only a few times. This chain uses TRBV27 with TRBJ1-2; weak D call: TRBD1 (5 bases). V was clipped by 7 bases and J by 7 bases, with 13 bases between them. CDR3 length: 12 amino acids. CDR1 MNHEY and CDR2 SMNVEV come from the germline V gene (reference sequence). The CDR3 nucleotides are TGTGCCAGCACCGGGCAGGGCTTTGGCTACACCTTC. It specifies CASTGQGFGYTF.

This clonotype has at least ten counts. This chain uses TRBV7-9 with TRBJ2-2, with 7 positions matching TRBD1. The CDR3 loop spans 16 amino acids. Germline V gives CDR1 SEHNR, CDR2 FQNEAQ (reference sequence). J gave up 2 bases and V 2 bases, and 5 bases lay outside the gene matches. The CDR3 is CASSLYRGGNTGELFF. The CDR3 nucleotides are TGTGCCAGCAGCTTATACAGGGGTGGCAACACCGGGGAGCTGTTTTTT.

This clonotype was found a few times. This rearrangement joins TRBV28 to TRBJ1-2, with D perhaps TRBD1 (5 bases). Germline values: CDR1 MDHEN, CDR2 SYDVKM. This CDR3 region has 16 residues. The V gene lost 0 bases and the J gene lost 2 bases, with 13 bases spanning the gap. CDR3 DNA: TGTGCCAGCAGTTTATGGACAAGGACACTGAACTATGGCTACACCTTC. Translated, it gives CASSLWTRTLNYGYTF.

Only a few counts were recorded for this clonotype. This rearrangement joins TRBV4-3 to TRBJ2-7, with 7 bases aligning to TRBD1. Germline CDR1 reads LGHNA; CDR2 reads YSLEER. The CDR3 covers 14 residues. V lost 3 bases to trimming and J lost 1 base; unmatched junction nucleotides: 3. The chain's CDR3 is CASSQRQGSYEQYF. CDR3 nucleotide sequence: TGCGCCAGCAGCCAGCGACAGGGTTCCTACGAGCAGTACTTC.

The table lists this clonotype with a few counts. The chain combines TRBV12-3 or TRBV12-4 with TRBJ2-4, with TRBD2 matching over 12 bases. The CDR3 covers 18 residues. V dropped 7 bases and J dropped 0; count of bases not matched to a gene: 10. CDR3 nucleotides: TGTGCCAGCAACAAAGGGCTAGCGGGGGGGATAGCCAAAAACATTCAGTACTTC. Amino acids: CASNKGLAGGIAKNIQYF.

The chain recombines TRBV11-2 with TRBJ1-2; 7 bases agree with TRBD1. The germline V gene has CDR1 SGHAT and CDR2 FQNNGV. V trimming: 8 bases; J trimming: 5 bases; junction bases outside the gene matches: 8. The CDR3 has 13 amino acids. CDR3 in amino acids: CASVGTANYGYTF. The CDR3 region has the DNA TGTGCCAGCGTCGGGACAGCGAATTATGGCTACACCTTC.

This clonotype was detected a few times. The rearrangement joins TRBV7-3 to TRBJ2-1, with 7 bases aligning to TRBD2. This CDR3 is 18 amino acids long. V shed 6 bases and J 3 bases; nucleotides not matched to a gene: 17. Germline-derived CDR1 and CDR2 are SGHTA and FQGTGA. The DNA of the CDR3 is TGTGCCAGCAGTTCCACACCAATGCAGGGAGGGTACTACAATGAGCAGTTCTTC. Translating gives CASSSTPMQGGYYNEQFF.

The V gene is TRBV29-1, the J gene TRBJ2-5; TRBD2 might be the D (6 bases). Trimming took off 3 bases at V and 5 bases at J, with 13 bases between the two ends. This CDR3 contains 13 residues. Per the germline V gene, CDR1 is SQVTM and CDR2 is ANQGSEA. The CDR3 is CSVDSGVTETQYF. The CDR3 DNA sequence: TGCAGCGTTGATTCGGGGGTAACGGAGACCCAGTACTTC.

This rearrangement joins TRBV6-5 to TRBJ2-7, with D tentatively TRBD1 or TRBD2 (5 bases each). Germline CDR1 is MNHEY and CDR2 is SVGAGI. This CDR3 contains 15 residues. Deletions cut 0 bases from V and 6 bases from J, with 15 bases between. The DNA for the CDR3 is TGTGCCAGCAGTTACTCGATCGAGGGGCGTAGCGAGCAGTACGTC. Its protein product is CASSYSIEGRSEQYV.

The chain is built from TRBV6-5 and TRBJ2-7; 8 bases are shared with TRBD1. Germline lookup yields CDR1 MNHEY and CDR2 SVGAGI. J gave up 4 bases and V 2 bases, and 10 bases lay outside the gene matches. This CDR3 has 16 residues. This CDR3 is CASSYASGTGTYEQYF. The CDR3 nucleotides read TGTGCCAGCAGTTACGCGTCCGGGACAGGAACATACGAGCAGTACTTC.

This clonotype showed up just a few times. This sequence joins TRBV5-1 and TRBJ2-4; 10 bases are a match to TRBD1. The CDR3 is made up of 14 amino acids. Germline CDR1 is SGHRS and CDR2 is YFSETQ. Germline trimming cut 4 bases from V and 6 bases from J; bases unmatched to any gene: 4. The CDR3 coding sequence is TGCGCCAGCAGCGTCGGGACAGGGGTAAACATTCAGTACTTC. This translates into CASSVGTGVNIQYF.

The chain combines TRBV7-3 with TRBJ2-1, with 7 bases lining up with TRBD2. Germline V gene data show CDR1 as SGHTA and CDR2 as FQGTGA. The trim removed 1 base at V and 2 bases at J, leaving 2 bases unmatched. CDR3 size: 15 residues. In DNA form, the CDR3 reads TGTGCCAGCAGCTTAAGTCGGGGGGCCTACAATGAGCAGTTCTTC. It is translated as CASSLSRGAYNEQFF.

The rearrangement joins TRBV5-1 to TRBJ1-2, with unresolved D. Trimming pared 2 bases from V and 8 bases from J, leaving 16 bases between. Germline V lookup: CDR1 SGHRS, CDR2 YFSETQ. This CDR3 region has 14 residues. Here the CDR3 reads CASSFQGQAFGYTF. CDR3 nucleotides: TGCGCCAGCAGCTTCCAAGGGCAGGCCTTCGGCTACACCTTC.

This clonotype showed up just a few times. The chain employs TRBV18 and TRBJ1-4, with D possibly TRBD1 on 5 matching bases. CDR3 size: 13 residues. Germline V gene data show CDR1 as KGHSH and CDR2 as LQKENI. The V end lost 4 bases, the J end lost 4 bases, and 7 bases lay between the germline ends. CDR3 region: CASSRGRNEKLFF. The CDR3 DNA is TGTGCCAGCTCACGGGGACGTAATGAAAAACTGTTTTTT.

This clonotype was observed a few times. This rearrangement joins TRBV5-4 to TRBJ1-2; no definite D call. Germline loops: CDR1 SGHNT, CDR2 YYREEE (reference sequence). This CDR3 has 12 residues. The germline V and J ends were trimmed by 4 bases and 5 bases, with 9 bases remaining between them. Here the CDR3 DNA reads TGTGCCAGCAGCCATAACACGTATGGCTACACCTTC. Protein: CASSHNTYGYTF.

This clonotype was seen repeatedly, ten times or more. This chain links TRBV7-9 with TRBJ1-5; a weak D match, TRBD1 (6 bases). This CDR3 region has 15 residues. The germline V and J ends were trimmed by 5 bases and 5 bases, with 16 bases remaining between them. Germline V gene data show CDR1 as SEHNR and CDR2 as FQNEAQ (reference sequence). CDR3 sequence reads: CASSPLGGQDQPQHF. In DNA form, the CDR3 reads TGTGCCAGCAGCCCTTTGGGGGGGCAGGATCAGCCCCAGCATTTT.

The gene calls are TRBV23-1 and TRBJ2-7; tentative D call: TRBD1 (6 bases). TRBV23-1 belongs to the ORF category, with a function that is uncertain. This CDR3 contains 14 residues. V lost 4 bases to trimming and J lost 3 bases, with 13 bases between them. The CDR3 DNA is TGCGCCAGCAGTCCGTTGACAGGCCACTACGAGCAGTACTTC. This translates into CASSPLTGHYEQYF.

This clonotype appeared a few times. This sequence joins TRBV5-1 and TRBJ2-2; D not resolved. Trimming left V 6 bases short and J 6 bases short, with 12 bases between. CDR1 is SGHRS and CDR2 is YFSETQ in the germline V gene. The CDR3 contains 13 residues. CDR3 amino acids: CASTLRDAGELFF. In DNA form, the CDR3 reads TGCGCCAGCACCCTAAGAGACGCCGGGGAGCTGTTTTTT.

This clonotype occurred a few times. This chain joins TRBV7-9 and TRBJ1-2; no reliable D call. The CDR3 consists of 13 residues. Germline CDR1 SEHNR, CDR2 FQNEAQ (reference sequence). V was pared by 5 bases and J by 8 bases, with 15 bases between. This chain's CDR3 is CASSRGRNLGYTF. The CDR3 bases are TGTGCCAGCAGCCGCGGTAGGAACCTCGGCTACACCTTC.

The V call is TRBV11-2, the J call TRBJ2-3, with 9 bases lining up with TRBD1. Germline-derived CDR1 and CDR2 are SGHAT and FQNNGV. The CDR3 contains 14 residues. The V segment lost 8 bases and the J segment 4 bases; nucleotides outside the gene matches: 7. In nucleotides, the CDR3 is TGTGCCAGCTCGAGGGACAGGGTAGCAGATACGCAGTATTTT. It codes for CASSRDRVADTQYF.

The rearrangement uses TRBV7-8 and TRBJ1-2; D call uncertain. Germline CDR1 reads SGHVS; CDR2 reads FQNEAQ. The CDR3 is made up of 13 amino acids. V lost 2 bases to trimming and J lost 4 bases, with 8 bases between them. The CDR3 here is CASSLSRPYGYTF. CDR3 DNA: TGTGCCAGCAGCTTATCCCGGCCCTATGGCTACACCTTC.

A note on this clonotype: The junction differs from germline at one of its ends, possibly a read error. This chain connects TRBV12-3 or TRBV12-4 to TRBJ2-2; D assignment may be TRBD1 or TRBD2 (5 bases each). CDR3 size: 16 residues. CDR3 bases: TGTGCCAGCAATTTACTCGGGGCAGGGAAGGCCGGGGAGCTGTTTTTT. The encoded protein is CASNLLGAGKAGELFF.

V and J are TRBV15 and TRBJ2-5; tentatively, D is TRBD1 (6 bases). The length of the CDR3 is 17 residues. V was shortened by 5 bases and J by 4 bases, with 23 bases between the two germline ends. Germline V gene data show CDR1 as LNHNV and CDR2 as YYDKDF (reference sequence). This CDR3 reads CATSGSSGQGNGETQYF. Written as DNA, the CDR3 is TGTGCCACCAGCGGATCCTCCGGGCAGGGGAACGGAGAGACCCAGTACTTC.

The gene calls are TRBV6-1 and TRBJ2-1; D gene uncertain. In germline, CDR1 is MNHNS, CDR2 SASEGT. The CDR3 runs to 15 residues. The V and J ends lost 5 bases and 8 bases respectively, with 19 bases between them. In DNA form, the CDR3 reads TGTGCCAGCAGTCGTACCGGCCCCCTGGTCCATGAGCAGTTCTTC. Encoded protein: CASSRTGPLVHEQFF.